The source of this TCR beta chain is a study of CXCR3-negative and CXCR3-positive naive CD8 T cells. The CDR3 is 15 residues long. Looked up from germline, CDR1 is MGHRA and CDR2 is YSYEKL. The study made its TRB cDNA libraries by 5' RACE, adding UMI labels. Following a re-call of the 5' RACE reads, TCRdb has one entry per CDR3 protein and lacks DNA. The sample includes about 130,000 distinct CDR3 sequences. Sequencing was carried out using naive CXCR3- CD8+ T cells from blood. The sample's subset: CD45RO-CCR7+CD27+CD95- naive CD8+ T cells lacking CXCR3 (TNR3-). The sequence was obtained from a human donor in good health. Some clones in this sample may be carry-over from other donors' samples. The V and J genes are TRBV4-1 and TRBJ2-5; with no DNA, the TCRdb D assignment of TRBD2 cannot be verified. This CDR3 reads CASSRTRSRGETQYF.